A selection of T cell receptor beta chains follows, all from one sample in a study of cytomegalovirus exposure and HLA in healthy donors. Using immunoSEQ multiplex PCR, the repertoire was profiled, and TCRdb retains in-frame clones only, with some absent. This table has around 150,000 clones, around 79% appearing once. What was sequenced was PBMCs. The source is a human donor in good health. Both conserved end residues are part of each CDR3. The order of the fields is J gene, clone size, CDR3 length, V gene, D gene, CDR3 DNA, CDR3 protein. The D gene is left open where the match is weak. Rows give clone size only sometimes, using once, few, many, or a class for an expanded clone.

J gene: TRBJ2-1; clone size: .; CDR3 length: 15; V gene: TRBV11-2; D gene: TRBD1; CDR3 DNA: TGTGCCAGCAGCTTATCAAGACAGGGGGCCAATGAGCAGTTCTTC; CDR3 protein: CASSLSRQGANEQFF
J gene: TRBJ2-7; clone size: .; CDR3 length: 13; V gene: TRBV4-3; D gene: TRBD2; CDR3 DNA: TGCGCCAGCAGCCAGGGACTAGGGTCCGAGCAGTACTTC; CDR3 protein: CASSQGLGSEQYF
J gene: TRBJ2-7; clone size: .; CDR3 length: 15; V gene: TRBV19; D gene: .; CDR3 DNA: TGTGCCAGTAGCCCGGGACATCCAGGGGTCTACGAGCAGTACTTC; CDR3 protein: CASSPGHPGVYEQYF
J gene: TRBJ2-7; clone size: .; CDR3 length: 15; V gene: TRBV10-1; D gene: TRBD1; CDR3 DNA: TGCGCCAGCAGTGAGGGCCCAGGGGGTACCTACGAGCAGTACTTC; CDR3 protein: CASSEGPGGTYEQYF
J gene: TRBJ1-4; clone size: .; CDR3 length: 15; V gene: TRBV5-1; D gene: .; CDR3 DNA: TGCGCCAGCAGCCCCATGGCAGGGGATATAGAAAAACTGTTTTTT; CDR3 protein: CASSPMAGDIEKLFF
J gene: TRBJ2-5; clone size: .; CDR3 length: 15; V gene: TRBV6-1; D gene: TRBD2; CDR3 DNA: TGTGCCAGCAGTGCGCGACTAGCGAGTTGGGAGACCCAGTACTTC; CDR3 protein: CASSARLASWETQYF
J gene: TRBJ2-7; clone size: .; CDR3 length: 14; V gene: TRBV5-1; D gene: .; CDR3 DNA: TGCGCCAGCAGCTTCTCCTCAACGGTCCAAGAGCAGTACTTC; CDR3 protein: CASSFSSTVQEQYF
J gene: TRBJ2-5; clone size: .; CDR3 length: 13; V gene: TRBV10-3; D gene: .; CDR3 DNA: TGTGCCATCAGTGCGGTAAATCAAGAGACCCAGTACTTC; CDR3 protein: CAISAVNQETQYF
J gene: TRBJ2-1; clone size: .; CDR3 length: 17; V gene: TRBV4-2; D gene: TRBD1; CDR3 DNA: TGTGCCAGCAGCCAACAGACGATCTGGGACAGTTACAATGAGCAGTTCTTC; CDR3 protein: CASSQQTIWDSYNEQFF
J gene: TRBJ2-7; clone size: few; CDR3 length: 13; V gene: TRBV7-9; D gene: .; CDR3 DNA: TGTGCCAGCAGCTTAGACCCGGCCTACGAGCAGTACTTC; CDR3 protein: CASSLDPAYEQYF
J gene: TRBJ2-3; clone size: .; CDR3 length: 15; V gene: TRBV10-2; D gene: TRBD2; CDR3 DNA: TGCGCCAGCGCCCCTAGCGGGGGGAACACAGATACGCAGTATTTT; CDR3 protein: CASAPSGGNTDTQYF
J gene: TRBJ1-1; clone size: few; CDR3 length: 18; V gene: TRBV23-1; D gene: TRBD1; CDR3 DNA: TGCGCCAGCAGTCATTCGGGACAGACGCCGACCGAGAACACTGAAGCTTTCTTT; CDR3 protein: CASSHSGQTPTENTEAFF
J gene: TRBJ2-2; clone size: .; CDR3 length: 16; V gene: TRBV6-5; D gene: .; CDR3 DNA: TGTGCCAGCAGTTACAAACCGGGAACGAACACCGGGGAGCTGTTTTTT; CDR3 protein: CASSYKPGTNTGELFF
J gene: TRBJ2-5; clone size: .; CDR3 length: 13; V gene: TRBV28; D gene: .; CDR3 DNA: TGTGCCAGCAGTTTATTACTAGGGGAGACCCAGTACTTC; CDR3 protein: CASSLLLGETQYF
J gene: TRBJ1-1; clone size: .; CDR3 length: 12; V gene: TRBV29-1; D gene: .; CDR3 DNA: TGCAGCGTTGATCTGTCTAACACTGAAGCTTTCTTT; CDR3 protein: CSVDLSNTEAFF
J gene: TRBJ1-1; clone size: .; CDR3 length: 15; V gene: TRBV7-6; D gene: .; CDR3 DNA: TGTGCCAGCAGCCCCCTTCGACAGGCTAACACTGAAGCTTTCTTT; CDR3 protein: CASSPLRQANTEAFF
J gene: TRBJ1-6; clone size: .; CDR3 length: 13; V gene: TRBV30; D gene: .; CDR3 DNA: TGTGCCTGGAGGCAGATCTCCCCATCACCCCTCCACTTT; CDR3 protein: CAWRQISPSPLHF
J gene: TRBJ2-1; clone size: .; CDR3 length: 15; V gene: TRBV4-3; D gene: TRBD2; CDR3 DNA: TGCGCCAGCAGCCAAGGTACTAGCGCTTACAATGAGCAGTTCTTC; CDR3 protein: CASSQGTSAYNEQFF
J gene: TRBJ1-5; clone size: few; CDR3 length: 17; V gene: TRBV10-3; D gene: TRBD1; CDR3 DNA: TGTGCCATCAGTCGGGACCTCACTACAGGGGGCAATCAGCCCCAGCATTTT; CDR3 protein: CAISRDLTTGGNQPQHF
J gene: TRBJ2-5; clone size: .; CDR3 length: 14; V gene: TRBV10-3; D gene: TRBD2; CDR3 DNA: TGTGCCATCAGTGGGGCGGGAGCTTTGGAGACCCAGTACTTC; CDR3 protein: CAISGAGALETQYF
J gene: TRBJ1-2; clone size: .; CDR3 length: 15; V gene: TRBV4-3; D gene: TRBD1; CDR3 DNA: TGCGCCAGCAGCCAAGGGACAGGGGGGCTCTATGGCTACACCTTC; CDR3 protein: CASSQGTGGLYGYTF
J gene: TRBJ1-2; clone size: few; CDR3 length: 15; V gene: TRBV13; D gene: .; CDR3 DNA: TGTGCCAGCAGTACTGGGACTACAGCTAACTATGGCTACACCTTC; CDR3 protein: CASSTGTTANYGYTF
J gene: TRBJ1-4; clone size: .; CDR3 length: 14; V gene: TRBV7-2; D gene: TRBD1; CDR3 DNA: TGTGCCAGCAGCTCGGGACAGGGGAGGGAAAAACTGTTTTTT; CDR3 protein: CASSSGQGREKLFF
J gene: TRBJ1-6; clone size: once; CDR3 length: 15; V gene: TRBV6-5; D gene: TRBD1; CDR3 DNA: TGTGCCAGCAGTTACCGGGGACAGGGGGATTCACCCCTCCACTTT; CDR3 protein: CASSYRGQGDSPLHF
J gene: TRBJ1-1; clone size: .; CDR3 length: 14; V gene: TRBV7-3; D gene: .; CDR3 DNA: TGTGCCAGCAGCTTACCCGGGGTGGACACTGAAGCTTTCTTT; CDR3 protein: CASSLPGVDTEAFF
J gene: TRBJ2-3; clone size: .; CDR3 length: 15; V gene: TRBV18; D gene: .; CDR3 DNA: TGTGCCAGCTCACCACTGCCGACGGGAGAGGATACGCAGTATTTT; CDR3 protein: CASSPLPTGEDTQYF
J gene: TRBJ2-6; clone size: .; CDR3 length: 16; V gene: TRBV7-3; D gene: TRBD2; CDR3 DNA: TGTGCCAGCAGCCGCCAGGGACTATCTGGGGCCAACGTCCTGACTTTC; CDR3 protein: CASSRQGLSGANVLTF
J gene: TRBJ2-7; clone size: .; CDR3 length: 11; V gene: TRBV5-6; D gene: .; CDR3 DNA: TGTGCCAGCAGCTTGGCCGGCGAGCAGTACTTC; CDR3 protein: CASSLAGEQYF
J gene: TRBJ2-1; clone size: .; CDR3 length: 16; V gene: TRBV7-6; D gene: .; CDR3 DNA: TGTGCCAGCAACGGATGGGAGACAAAGTCCTACAATGAGCAGTTCTTC; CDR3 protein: CASNGWETKSYNEQFF
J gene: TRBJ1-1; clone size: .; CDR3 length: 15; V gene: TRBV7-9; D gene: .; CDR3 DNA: TGTGCCAGCAGCTTAGTCACTCGGGTCTCTACTGAAGCTTTCTTT; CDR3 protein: CASSLVTRVSTEAFF
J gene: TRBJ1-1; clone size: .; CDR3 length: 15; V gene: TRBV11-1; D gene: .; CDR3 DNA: TGTGCCAGCAGCTTAGGGCCTACAGCGAACACTGAAGCTTTCTTT; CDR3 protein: CASSLGPTANTEAFF
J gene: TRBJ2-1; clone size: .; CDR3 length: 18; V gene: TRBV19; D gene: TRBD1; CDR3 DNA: TGTGCCAGTAGTACGGACAGGGGGCGCGGCGAGCGGATCAATGAGCAGTTCTTC; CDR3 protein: CASSTDRGRGERINEQFF
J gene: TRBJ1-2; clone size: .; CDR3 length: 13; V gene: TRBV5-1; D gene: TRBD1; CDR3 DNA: TGCGCCAGCAGCCCCGGGACAGGGGGAGGCTACACCTTC; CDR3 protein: CASSPGTGGGYTF
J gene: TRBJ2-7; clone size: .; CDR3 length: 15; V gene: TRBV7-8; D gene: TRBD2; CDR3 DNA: TGTGCCAGCAGCACCGGACTAGCGGGAGTGTACGAGCAGTACTTC; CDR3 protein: CASSTGLAGVYEQYF
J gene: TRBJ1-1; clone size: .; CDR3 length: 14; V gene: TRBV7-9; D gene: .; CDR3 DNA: TGTGCCAGCAGCTTAGGGGGCAGCGGGACTGAAGCTTTCTTT; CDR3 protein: CASSLGGSGTEAFF
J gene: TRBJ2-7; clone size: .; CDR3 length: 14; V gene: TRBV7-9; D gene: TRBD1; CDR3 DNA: TGTGCCAGCAGCTCCGGGACAGATCTCTCCGGGCAGTACTTC; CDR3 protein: CASSSGTDLSGQYF
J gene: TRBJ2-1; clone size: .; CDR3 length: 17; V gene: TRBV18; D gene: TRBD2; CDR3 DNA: TGTGCCAGCTCATCCCTTGGACTAGCGAGCTCCTACAATGAGCAGTTCTTC; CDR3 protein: CASSSLGLASSYNEQFF
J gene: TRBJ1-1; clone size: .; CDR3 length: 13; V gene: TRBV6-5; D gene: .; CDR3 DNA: TGTGCCAGCAGTTACATACAGAACACTGAAGCTTTCTTT; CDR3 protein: CASSYIQNTEAFF
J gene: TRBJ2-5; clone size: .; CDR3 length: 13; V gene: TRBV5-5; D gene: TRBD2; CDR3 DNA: TGTGCCAGCAGCGAGGGACTAGGAGAGACCCAGTACTTC; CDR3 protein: CASSEGLGETQYF
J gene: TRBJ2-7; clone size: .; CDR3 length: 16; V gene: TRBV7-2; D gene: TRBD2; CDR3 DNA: TGTGCCAGCAGCTCCGGACTAGCGGAGCAGCCCTACGAGCAGTACTTC; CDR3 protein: CASSSGLAEQPYEQYF
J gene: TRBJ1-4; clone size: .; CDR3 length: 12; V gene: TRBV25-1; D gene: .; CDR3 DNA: TGTGCCAGCACTGGCAGGGAGGTTCGACTGTTTTTT; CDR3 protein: CASTGREVRLFF
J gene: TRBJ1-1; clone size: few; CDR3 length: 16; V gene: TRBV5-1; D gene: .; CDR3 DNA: TGCGCCAGCAGCCAAAGTTCTTCCGGGACCGGGAGTACAGCTTTCTTT; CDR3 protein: CASSQSSSGTGSTAFF
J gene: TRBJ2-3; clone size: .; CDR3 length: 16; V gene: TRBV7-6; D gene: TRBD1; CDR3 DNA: TGTGCCAGCAGCTTGGGACGGGGACAGCGCACAGATACGCAGTATTTT; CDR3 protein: CASSLGRGQRTDTQYF
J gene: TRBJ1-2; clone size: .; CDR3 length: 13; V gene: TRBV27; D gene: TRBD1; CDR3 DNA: TGTGCCAGCAGCCCGGGACAGGGGTCTGGCTACACCTTC; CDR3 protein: CASSPGQGSGYTF
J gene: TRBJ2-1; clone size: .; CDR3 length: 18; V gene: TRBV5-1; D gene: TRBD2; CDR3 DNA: TGCGCCAGCAGCTCACTCCAAATTCTAGCGGGAATATACAATGAGCAGTTCTTC; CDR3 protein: CASSSLQILAGIYNEQFF
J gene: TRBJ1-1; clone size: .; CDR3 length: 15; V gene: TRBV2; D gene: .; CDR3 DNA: TGTGCCAGCAGTGAGATTCGAGGGGGTATCACTGAAGCTTTCTTT; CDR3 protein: CASSEIRGGITEAFF
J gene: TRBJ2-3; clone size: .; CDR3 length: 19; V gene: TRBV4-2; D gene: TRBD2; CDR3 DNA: TGTGCCAGCAGCCAAGCGGGGGCTAGCGGGAGTGGCGGCACAGATACGCAGTATTTT; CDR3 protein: CASSQAGASGSGGTDTQYF
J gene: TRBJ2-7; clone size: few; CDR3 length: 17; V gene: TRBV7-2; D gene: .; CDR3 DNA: TGTGCCAGCAGCTTAGAGCCGTTAGGACTCCCAGCCTACGAGCAGTACTTC; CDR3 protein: CASSLEPLGLPAYEQYF
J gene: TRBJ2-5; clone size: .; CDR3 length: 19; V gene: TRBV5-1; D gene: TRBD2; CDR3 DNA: TGCGCCAGCAGCCCCCCTCCTCGACTAGCGGGAGATCCCCGGGAGACCCAGTACTTC; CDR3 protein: CASSPPPRLAGDPRETQYF
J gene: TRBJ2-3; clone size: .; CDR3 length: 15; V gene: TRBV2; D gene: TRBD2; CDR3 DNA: TGTGCCAGCAGTGACATTGCGGGAGTAACAGATACGCAGTATTTT; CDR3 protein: CASSDIAGVTDTQYF
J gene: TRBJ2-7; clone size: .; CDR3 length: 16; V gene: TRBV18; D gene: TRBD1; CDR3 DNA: TGTGCCAGCTCACCCCTCATCGGACAGGGCGGCTACGAGCAGTACTTC; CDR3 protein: CASSPLIGQGGYEQYF